A single sample is the source of the 20 T cell receptor beta chains below, sequenced in a study of vaccination and CD4 T cells after COVID-19. Time point: late sampling 161 to 241 days after vaccination in a few convalescent patients. Indicated treatment: roughly 10-day PBMC culture with coronavirus spike peptide pools or control peptides (ViraFEST assay). Cultured CD4+ T-cell DNA underwent Oncomine TCR Beta short-read sequencing. TCRdb passed the PCR reads through MiXCR, listing each CDR3 protein once. The table lists about 22,000 distinct CDR3 sequences, 30% to 45% of them singletons. These receptors are not linked to any known antigen. This specimen consisted of CD4+ T cells from blood, cultured in vitro, obtained about 7 months after SARS-CoV-2 vaccination. All receptors derive from a human donor who had recovered from COVID-19.

The genes are TRBV6-5 and TRBJ2-5, with D uncertain. Germline assignment: CDR1 MNHEY and CDR2 SVGAGI. V shed 4 bases and J shed 2 bases, with 8 bases lying between them. The CDR3 is 13 residues long. The CDR3 region is CASSFDWQETQYF. DNA of the CDR3: TGTGCCAGCAGTTTCGACTGGCAAGAGACCCAGTACTTC.

The J gene is TRBJ2-3, the V gene TRBV20-1, with D unresolved. Germline V gives CDR1 DFQATT, CDR2 SNEGSKA (reference sequence). Trimming stripped 6 bases from V and 1 base from J, with 5 bases between. The CDR3 length is 11 residues. CDR3 region: CSASGTDTQYF. The CDR3 DNA follows: TGCAGTGCATCCGGCACAGATACGCAGTATTTT.

The chain couples TRBV20-1 to TRBJ1-1, with D uncertain. V shed 2 bases and J shed 8 bases, with 15 bases lying between them. This CDR3 is 13 amino acids long. The germline CDR1 and CDR2 sequences are DFQATT and SNEGSKA (reference sequence). CDR3 DNA: TGCAGTGCTAGATTGGACGTAATGATAGAAGCTTTCTTT. Protein: CSARLDVMIEAFF.

This chain uses TRBV20-1 with TRBJ2-3; 10 nucleotides match TRBD2. The CDR3 consists of 16 residues. Germline CDR1 and CDR2: DFQATT and SNEGSKA (reference sequence). V gave up 2 bases and J gave up 1 base; unmatched junction bases: 6. CDR3 protein: CSARPSGTSGTDTQYF. In DNA, the CDR3 is TGCAGTGCTAGACCATCCGGGACTAGCGGCACAGATACGCAGTATTTT.

The chain employs TRBV30 and TRBJ2-5; no clear D. The V gene lost 2 bases and the J gene lost 0 bases, with 4 bases spanning the gap. CDR3 length: 12 amino acids. The germline CDR1 and CDR2 sequences are GTSNPN and SVGIG (reference sequence). In DNA form, the CDR3 reads TGTGCCTGGAGTAGGGACCAAGAGACCCAGTACTTC. Translating gives CAWSRDQETQYF. The variable domain in full, with the rest retrieved from reference TRBV30 and TRBJ2-5, is SQTIHQWPATLVQPVGSPLSLECTVEGTSNPNLYWYRQAAGRGLQLLFYSVGIGQISSEVPQNLSASRPQDRQFILSSKKLLLSDSGFYLCAWSRDQETQYFGPGTRLLVL.

This clonotype was counted a few times. This chain links TRBV7-9 with TRBJ2-7; 7 nucleotides match TRBD2. Germline loops: CDR1 SEHNR, CDR2 FQNEAQ (reference sequence). Unmatched junction bases numbered 8, after V lost 5 bases and J lost 7 bases. The CDR3 sequence is 13 residues long. CDR3 bases: TGTGCCAGCAGCCGAGGGACTAATGGAGAGCAGTACTTC. It specifies CASSRGTNGEQYF.

This clonotype was counted between two and nine times. The rearrangement uses TRBV24-1 and TRBJ2-3; no clear D gene. The V gene's germline CDR1 is KGHDR and CDR2 SFDVKD. With 5 bases removed from V and 1 base from J, the gap between germline ends came to 3 bases. The CDR3 length is 12 residues. The CDR3 protein is CATSAGTDTQYF. CDR3 nucleotides: TGTGCCACCAGTGCGGGCACAGATACGCAGTATTTT.

This clonotype turned up a few times. The J gene is TRBJ2-1, the V gene TRBV20-1; 7 bases are shared with TRBD2. Trimming removed 5 bases from V and 0 bases from J; junction bases left unmatched: 13. The V gene's germline CDR1 is DFQATT and CDR2 SNEGSKA (reference sequence). This CDR3 has 17 residues. DNA for the CDR3: TGCAGTGCTCCGACTAGCCTAGGCTTCAACTCCTACAATGAGCAGTTCTTC. This gives the protein CSAPTSLGFNSYNEQFF.

This clonotype was recorded once. This chain links TRBV28 with TRBJ2-7; weak D call: TRBD2 (5 bases). Trimming took 2 bases from V and 2 from J, leaving 10 bases between them. This CDR3 comprises 14 residues. CDR1 and CDR2 (germline): MDHEN, SYDVKM. This CDR3 reads CASSLIPGTYEQYF. CDR3 DNA sequence: TGTGCCAGCAGTTTAATCCCGGGAACCTACGAGCAGTACTTC.

J is TRBJ2-5 and V is TRBV28; 10 nucleotides match TRBD2. The CDR3 has 15 amino acids. In germline, CDR1 is MDHEN, CDR2 SYDVKM. The junction had 12 bases not matched to a gene; V was cut back by 5 bases and J by 9 bases. This CDR3 reads CASSPSAAGGRAQYF. CDR3 DNA sequence: TGTGCCAGCAGTCCCTCCGCAGCGGGGGGGAGGGCCCAGTACTTC.

The genes are TRBV7-3 and TRBJ2-1; no firm D call. The germline gives CDR1 SGHTA, CDR2 FQGTGA. Trimming stripped 1 base from V and 9 bases from J, with 19 bases between. There are 16 residues in the CDR3. The CDR3 nucleotides read TGTGCCAGCAGCTTAAATTGGCCCTTTGAGGCGGCTGAGCAGTTCTTC. It specifies CASSLNWPFEAAEQFF.

This clonotype was observed a few times. This sequence joins TRBV7-2 and TRBJ2-3; 8 nucleotides agree with TRBD1. This CDR3 spans 15 amino acids. The germline V gene has CDR1 SGHTA and CDR2 FQGNSA. The junction had 1 base not matched to a gene; V was cut back by 1 base and J by 1 base. As DNA, the CDR3 is TGTGCCAGCAGCTTAGTGGGACAGGGCACAGATACGCAGTATTTT. Its translation is CASSLVGQGTDTQYF.

This clonotype has more than one count but fewer than ten. The chain recombines TRBV7-2 with TRBJ2-5; 7 nucleotides agree with TRBD1. Germline CDR1 reads SGHTA; CDR2 reads FQGNSA. The CDR3 is 18 residues long. The V segment lost 6 bases and the J segment 4 bases; nucleotides outside the gene matches: 20. The CDR3 loop is CASRLTLTSRGWSETQYF. CDR3 DNA sequence: TGTGCCAGCAGACTAACCCTGACCTCCAGGGGGTGGTCAGAGACCCAGTACTTC.

The V call is TRBV19, the J call TRBJ2-5, with D perhaps matching TRBD1 or TRBD2 (5 bases each). Trimming pared 2 bases from V and 7 bases from J, leaving 11 bases between. In germline, CDR1 is LNHDA, CDR2 SQIVND (reference sequence). The CDR3 extends over 13 amino acids. CDR3 DNA: TGTGCCAGTAGTATACAGGGTCGGGGGACCCAGTACTTC. Its translation: CASSIQGRGTQYF.

This clonotype has just a few counts. The chain employs TRBV2 and TRBJ2-7; the D is unclear. The CDR3 is made up of 12 amino acids. V was clipped by 6 bases and J by 9 bases, with 15 bases between them. Germline CDR1 SNHLY, CDR2 FYNNEI. The CDR3 DNA reads as TGTGCCAGCAGACCCCGTAGTGTGGGGCAGTACTTC. It specifies CASRPRSVGQYF.

This clonotype came up once. The genes are TRBV27 and TRBJ2-2; D not resolved. The CDR3 contains 11 residues. Trimming left V 7 bases short and J 3 bases short, with 3 bases between. Per germline, CDR1 MNHEY and CDR2 SMNVEV (reference sequence). The CDR3 sequence: CASTYTGELFF. The CDR3, as DNA: TGTGCCAGCACCTACACCGGGGAGCTGTTTTTT.

Sample share makes this clonotype medium-sized. This rearrangement joins TRBV7-9 to TRBJ1-2; 10 nucleotides line up with TRBD1. The V gene end was trimmed by 3 bases and the J gene end by 5 bases; junction bases not matched to a gene: 0. The CDR3 is 13 residues long. The germline gives CDR1 SEHNR, CDR2 FQNEAQ (reference sequence). CDR3 region: CASSLDRGYGYTF. CDR3 sequence (DNA): TGTGCCAGCAGCTTGGACAGGGGGTATGGCTACACCTTC.

This clonotype was found a few times. The rearrangement joins TRBV10-3 to TRBJ2-5, with D unclear. CDR1 and CDR2 (germline): ENHRY, SYGVKD. The V gene lost 2 bases and the J gene lost 5 bases, with 3 bases spanning the gap. The CDR3 has 11 amino acids. Written as DNA, the CDR3 is TGTGCCATCAGTGAGCGGGAGACCCAGTACTTC. Its protein is CAISERETQYF.

The gene calls are TRBV7-9 and TRBJ2-5, with D unresolved. Germline CDR1 reads SEHNR; CDR2 reads FQNEAQ (reference sequence). Trimming shortened V by 2 bases and J by 4 bases, and 11 bases separated the two germline ends. There are 14 residues in the CDR3. The chain's CDR3 is CASSLRSNGETQYF. In DNA, the CDR3 is TGTGCCAGCAGCTTACGATCAAATGGAGAGACCCAGTACTTC.

The chain has TRBV28 and TRBJ2-7; possibly TRBD1 for D (6 bases). The V end lost 4 bases, the J end lost 4 bases, and 11 bases lay between the germline ends. CDR1 MDHEN and CDR2 SYDVKM come from the germline V gene. The CDR3 loop spans 13 amino acids. The CDR3: CASSWPQGYEQYF. CDR3 coding DNA: TGTGCCAGCAGTTGGCCGCAGGGGTACGAGCAGTACTTC.